These 21 T cell receptor beta chains came from one sample sequenced in a study of cytomegalovirus exposure and HLA in healthy donors. Sequencing was performed with immunoSEQ multiplex PCR; in TCRdb, only in-frame clones are kept and a portion is missing. The data contain more than 65,000 clones, about 92% of them singletons. Source material: PBMCs. These TCRs come from a young man in good health and CMV-seronegative.

The chain carries TRBV7-2 and TRBJ1-2, with 7 bases lining up with TRBD1. The CDR3 runs to 15 residues. Germline V gene lookup returns CDR1 SGHTA and CDR2 FQGNSA. Losses at the gene ends were 2 bases for V and 2 bases for J; bases not matched to a gene: 5. CDR3 sequence: CASSLIATGNYGYTF. The CDR3 nucleotides are TGTGCCAGCAGCTTAATAGCGACAGGGAACTATGGCTACACCTTC.

The chain carries TRBV5-4 and TRBJ2-4, with a weak D call TRBD1 (5 bases). Between the trimmed V and J ends, which lost 0 bases and 5 bases, there was a span of 9 bases. The V gene's germline CDR1 is SGHNT and CDR2 YYREEE (reference sequence). CDR3 length: 14 residues. The CDR3 DNA reads TGTGCCAGCAGCTTGGGTCAGGGCGAAAACATTCAGTACTTC. The encoded protein is CASSLGQGENIQYF.

A single count supports this clone. The chain employs TRBV7-8 and TRBJ2-7; 10 bases are shared with TRBD1. The CDR3 contains 16 residues. With 6 bases clipped from V and 6 bases from J, the junction kept 14 bases outside the gene matches. The germline gives CDR1 SGHVS, CDR2 FQNEAQ. CDR3 coding DNA: TGTGCCAGCAGAAAAAATAGGATAGGGACAGGGGTCGAGCAGTACTTC. Residues: CASRKNRIGTGVEQYF.

The chain uses TRBV11-1 and TRBJ2-2; 7 nucleotides match TRBD1. With V trimmed by 5 bases and J by 5 bases, 2 bases remained unmatched. The CDR3 consists of 13 residues. Germline loops: CDR1 SGHAT, CDR2 FQDESV (reference sequence). DNA for the CDR3: TGTGCCAGCAGCCCACAGGGGACCGGGGAGCTGTTTTTT. It translates to CASSPQGTGELFF.

The chain uses TRBV14 and TRBJ2-3; TRBD1 matches at 10 bases. Unmatched junction bases numbered 7, after V lost 2 bases and J lost 5 bases. This CDR3 region has 16 residues. Germline V lookup: CDR1 SGHDN, CDR2 FVKESK. In nucleotides, the CDR3 is TGTGCCAGCAGCCAACGGGACAGGGGTAAAGGAGATACGCAGTATTTT. Protein sequence: CASSQRDRGKGDTQYF.

The rearrangement joins TRBV4-2 to TRBJ2-2; TRBD2 matches 7 bases. The CDR3 is 15 amino acids. Unmatched junction bases numbered 6, after V lost 0 bases and J lost 8 bases. Germline V CDR1 and CDR2: LGHNA, YNFKEQ. The CDR3 DNA reads as TGTGCCAGCAGCCAAGATGGGAGCGGGGCAGGGGAGCTGTTTTTT. It codes for CASSQDGSGAGELFF.

This rearrangement joins TRBV28 to TRBJ1-2; D remains unclear. CDR3 length: 15 residues. V gave up 3 bases and J gave up 2 bases, with 13 bases separating them. Germline loops: CDR1 MDHEN, CDR2 SYDVKM. CDR3 region: CASSFRGRFNYGYTF. In DNA, the CDR3 is TGTGCCAGCAGTTTCCGAGGGAGGTTCAACTATGGCTACACCTTC.

This chain connects TRBV13 to TRBJ2-1; D possibly corresponds to TRBD2 (6 bases). CDR1 and CDR2 from the germline V gene are PRHDT and FYEKMQ (reference sequence). CDR3 length: 15 amino acids. V was pared by 10 bases and J by 1 base, with 17 bases between. The CDR3 loop reads CATLPGTYSYNEQFF. CDR3 DNA: TGTGCCACCCTCCCCGGGACTTATTCCTACAATGAGCAGTTCTTC.

V is TRBV15 and J is TRBJ2-1; weak D call: TRBD2 (6 bases). V lost 5 bases to trimming and J lost 0 bases, with 14 bases between them. Germline loops: CDR1 LNHNV, CDR2 YYDKDF (reference sequence). CDR3 length: 16 residues. CDR3 sequence reads: CATSGTLLSSYNEQFF. The DNA of the CDR3 is TGTGCCACCAGCGGGACTTTATTAAGCTCCTACAATGAGCAGTTCTTC.

The chain is built from TRBV6-5 and TRBJ2-2; 7 nucleotides agree with TRBD1. In germline, CDR1 is MNHEY, CDR2 SVGAGI. The CDR3 has 15 residues. Trimming took 2 bases from V and 4 from J; bases not matched to a gene: 4. CDR3 nucleotide sequence: TGTGCCAGCAGTTACGACAGGGCAGGCACCGGGGAGCTGTTTTTT. It encodes CASSYDRAGTGELFF.

The rearrangement links TRBV6-1 to TRBJ2-5; tentative D call: TRBD1 (6 bases). This CDR3 has 14 residues. Germline CDR1 MNHNS, CDR2 SASEGT. Trimming shortened V by 4 bases and J by 5 bases, and 14 bases separated the two germline ends. The CDR3 DNA reads as TGTGCCAGCAGTGCCAGGGGTAGAGAGGAGACCCAGTACTTC. It encodes CASSARGREETQYF.

V is TRBV7-2 and J is TRBJ1-5, with TRBD1 matching 7 bases. This CDR3 region has 13 residues. Germline V gives CDR1 SGHTA, CDR2 FQGNSA. V gave up 5 bases and J gave up 4 bases; unmatched junction bases: 2. In DNA, the CDR3 is TGTGCCAGCAGCGCCAGGGGGAATCAGCCCCAGCATTTT. It is translated as CASSARGNQPQHF.

V usage is TRBV6-5 and J usage is TRBJ1-4; 9 nucleotides match TRBD1. Germline V gene sequence: CDR1 MNHEY, CDR2 SVGAGI. This CDR3 is 16 amino acids long. After removal of 4 bases from V and 8 bases from J, the junction contained 11 bases not matched to a gene. The CDR3 nucleotides read TGTGCCAGCAGTTCCCGATCGACAGGGGGGCGGGAAAAACTGTTTTTT. Encoded protein: CASSSRSTGGREKLFF.

The rearrangement joins TRBV5-5 to TRBJ1-1; the D is unclear. The CDR3 is 13 residues long. Germline V gives CDR1 SGHKS, CDR2 YYEKEE (reference sequence). V was cut by 7 bases and J by 0 bases, with 10 bases left in between. CDR3 amino acids: CASGTGMNTEAFF. The CDR3 nucleotides read TGTGCCAGCGGTACGGGAATGAACACTGAAGCTTTCTTT.

CDR3 bases: TGCAGCGTTGACAGGGGCCAGGGGGTATTGAACACTGAAGCTTTCTTT. Its translation is CSVDRGQGVLNTEAFF. The chain employs TRBV29-1 and TRBJ1-1, with TRBD1 identical over 7 bases. The junction had 10 bases not matched to a gene; V was cut back by 3 bases and J by 0 bases. This CDR3 has 16 residues. Germline V gives CDR1 SQVTM, CDR2 ANQGSEA.

V gene TRBV4-1 combines with J gene TRBJ2-2; 7 bases agree with TRBD2. The CDR3 runs to 17 residues. V shed 0 bases and J 13 bases; nucleotides not matched to a gene: 17. The germline CDR1 and CDR2 sequences are MGHRA and YSYEKL. CDR3: CASSQEPWGGVVGRLFF. The CDR3 DNA reads as TGCGCCAGCAGCCAAGAGCCCTGGGGGGGGGTAGTCGGAAGGCTGTTTTTT.

The chain joins TRBV19 to TRBJ2-7; no clear D. Germline CDR1 and CDR2: LNHDA and SQIVND (reference sequence). The CDR3 has 13 amino acids. Trimming took off 0 bases at V and 1 base at J, with 4 bases between the two ends. The chain's CDR3 is CASSIEESYEQYF. The CDR3 DNA reads TGTGCCAGTAGTATAGAGGAGTCCTACGAGCAGTACTTC.

The chain's CDR3 is CASSLVGSKRGYTF. DNA of the CDR3: TGTGCCAGCAGCTTAGTTGGCAGCAAGCGTGGCTACACCTTC. The chain joins TRBV11-2 to TRBJ1-2; D gene uncertain. This CDR3 contains 14 residues. Per the germline V gene, CDR1 is SGHAT and CDR2 is FQNNGV. Trimming took 1 base from V and 7 from J, leaving 13 bases between them.

The chain combines TRBV9 with TRBJ2-7; a weak D match, TRBD1 (6 bases). V was shortened by 4 bases and J by 5 bases, with 16 bases between the two germline ends. The CDR3 covers 14 residues. Germline V gene sequence: CDR1 SGDLS, CDR2 YYNGEE. In DNA, the CDR3 is TGTGCCAGCAGCCCGAAGAGACAGGCCCACGAGCAGTACTTC. It is translated as CASSPKRQAHEQYF.

The V and J genes are TRBV13 and TRBJ1-2, with TRBD1 as a possible D gene (5 bases). The V and J ends lost 0 bases and 7 bases respectively, with 6 bases between them. This CDR3 has 12 residues. Germline CDR1 PRHDT, CDR2 FYEKMQ (reference sequence). In DNA, the CDR3 is TGTGCCAGCAGCTTAGGGACAGCTGGCTACACCTTC. Its translation: CASSLGTAGYTF.

The CDR3 DNA is TGTGCCAGCAGCTTGGACAGGGTTGGCAATCAGCCCCAGCATTTT. Its protein product is CASSLDRVGNQPQHF. The chain combines TRBV7-2 with TRBJ1-5, with 8 nucleotides matching TRBD1. V lost 3 bases to trimming and J lost 2 bases; unmatched junction nucleotides: 3. Germline V gene lookup returns CDR1 SGHTA and CDR2 FQGNSA. The CDR3 loop spans 15 amino acids.